Included here is one T cell receptor beta chain sequence, with context. This entry is derived from a study of blood T cell repertoires in COVID-19. This table comes from immunoSEQ multiplex PCR, and its TCRdb copy is limited to in-frame clones, with some not included. The sample includes roughly 100,000 clones, 88% of them seen just once. The germline CDR1 and CDR2 sequences are MNHNY and SVGAGI (reference sequence). The CDR3 length is 13 residues. V lost 4 bases, J lost 8 bases, and 14 bases lay in between. V gene TRBV6-6 combines with J gene TRBJ1-2; a weak D match, TRBD1 (6 bases). The sequencing input was peripheral blood. The sequence came from an older man with acute or convalescent COVID-19. Here the CDR3 reads CASSFVPGGGYTF. The CDR3 bases are TGTGCCAGCAGTTTTGTCCCTGGGGGCGGCTACACCTTC.